This is a list of T cell receptor beta chains from one sample in a study of blood T cell repertoires in COVID-19. Here immunoSEQ multiplex PCR was the method, and the copy in TCRdb shows in-frame clones only, minus some. The profile shows 100,000 to 150,000 clones, around 81% of them singletons. Sequencing was carried out using peripheral blood. Receptors originate from a woman aged 45-59 years with acute or convalescent COVID-19. Each CDR3 is given with its conserved first and last residue. The D gene is left open where the match is weak. Rows give clone size only sometimes, using once, few, many, or a class for an expanded clone.

>TRBV28|-|TRBJ1-4|-
TGTGCCAGCGGGCAGGGCTACGAAAAACTGTTTTTT
CASGQGYEKLFF
>TRBV4-1|-|TRBJ1-1|-
TGCGCCAGCAGCCAAGACAGGTCGAACACTGAAGCTTTCTTT
CASSQDRSNTEAFF
>TRBV5-1|TRBD1|TRBJ1-4|-
TGCGCCAGCAGCCCCCCCGGGACAGGGGATGAAAAACTGTTTTTT
CASSPPGTGDEKLFF
>TRBV2|TRBD1|TRBJ1-2|-
TGTGCCAGCAGTCCGGACAGGGGGACGGGCTACACCTTC
CASSPDRGTGYTF
>TRBV6-1|-|TRBJ1-3|once
TGTGCCAGCAGACAGGGTTCTGGAAACACCATATATTTT
CASRQGSGNTIYF
>TRBV5-1|TRBD2|TRBJ2-5|few
TGCGCCAGCAGCTTGGAGGTAGCGGGGGACCAAGAGACCCAGTACTTC
CASSLEVAGDQETQYF
>TRBV5-1|TRBD1|TRBJ1-1|-
TGCGCCAGCAGCACCGGACAGGGTTTAACTGAAGCTTTCTTT
CASSTGQGLTEAFF
>TRBV5-1|-|TRBJ1-1|-
TGCGCCAGCAGCTTGGTCTCTTTCACAGGGAAATACCCTGAAGCTTTCTTT
CASSLVSFTGKYPEAFF
>TRBV7-9|TRBD1|TRBJ1-4|few
TGTGCCAGCAGTTCGGACAGGGGTAATGAAAAACTGTTTTTT
CASSSDRGNEKLFF
>TRBV6-5|-|TRBJ1-5|-
TGTGCCAGCAGTTACTCCGTAGCTAGCAATCAGCCCCAGCATTTT
CASSYSVASNQPQHF
>TRBV10-2|-|TRBJ2-3|-
TGCGCCAGCAGTGAGTCGCAGCGGGGCACAGATACGCAGTATTTT
CASSESQRGTDTQYF
>TRBV30|-|TRBJ1-5|few
TGTGCCTGGAGGCACAGGGAAGATCAGCCCCAGCATTTT
CAWRHREDQPQHF
>TRBV29-1|TRBD2|TRBJ2-1|few
TGCAGCGCTAAAAGCGGGAGCGACAATGAGCAGTTCTTC
CSAKSGSDNEQFF
>TRBV5-6|-|TRBJ1-6|-
TGTGCCAGCAGCTTCTTAGGGGAAAATTCACCCCTCCACTTT
CASSFLGENSPLHF
>TRBV15|TRBD1|TRBJ1-1|-
TGTGCCACCAGCAAAGCCGGGACAGGGGTTGAGTTCACTGAAGCTTTCTTT
CATSKAGTGVEFTEAFF
>TRBV5-4|-|TRBJ2-7|many
TGTGCCAGCAGCTTGCGGGCGGGAACCCCCTACGAGCAGTACTTC
CASSLRAGTPYEQYF
>TRBV19|TRBD2|TRBJ2-3|-
TGTGCCAGTAGTATAAGCCTAGCGGGGCGCACAGATACGCAGTATTTT
CASSISLAGRTDTQYF
>TRBV5-1|TRBD2|TRBJ2-1|-
TGCGCCCGCAGTGGCGGGGGGGGAGACAATGAGCAGTTCTTC
CARSGGGGDNEQFF
>TRBV9|-|TRBJ2-2|-
TGTGCCAGCAGCGTCGGACGGGACGGGGAGCTGTTTTTT
CASSVGRDGELFF
>TRBV6-6|TRBD2|TRBJ2-3|-
TGTGCCAGCACCCAAGCGGGGGGGGAAGATACGCAGTATTTT
CASTQAGGEDTQYF
>TRBV7-2|-|TRBJ2-7|-
TGTGCCAGCAGCTTATCTGGTGGGGGGGCCCTGTACGAGCAGTACTTC
CASSLSGGGALYEQYF
>TRBV15|-|TRBJ1-3|-
TGTGCCACCAGCAACAGGGCTTCTGGAAACACCATATATTTT
CATSNRASGNTIYF
>TRBV21-1|-|TRBJ1-2|once
TGTGCCAGCAGCAACCACCGGCGGACAGGTGGTAACTATGGCTACACCTTC
CASSNHRRTGGNYGYTF
>TRBV11-1|-|TRBJ2-1|-
TGTGCCAGCAGCTTAGAAGGCAGGTGGGGCCACAATGAGCAGTTCTTC
CASSLEGRWGHNEQFF
>TRBV7-3|TRBD1|TRBJ2-5|-
TGTGCCAGCAGCTTAACAAGGGACAGCCAAGAGACCCAGTACTTC
CASSLTRDSQETQYF
>TRBV5-4|TRBD1|TRBJ1-4|-
TGTGCCAGCAGCGAAACAGGACAGGATAATGAAAAACTGTTTTTT
CASSETGQDNEKLFF
>TRBV11-1|-|TRBJ2-1|-
TGTGCCAGCAGCTACAGCCTAATGCGCTCCTACAATGAGCAGTTCTTC
CASSYSLMRSYNEQFF
>TRBV6-5|-|TRBJ1-2|-
TGTGCCAGCAGTTACCCGTGGGGGCAGGGTGGGGGCTACACCTTC
CASSYPWGQGGGYTF
>TRBV18|-|TRBJ2-5|-
TGTGCCAGCTCACCACTAGCTTGGGAGACCCAGTACTTC
CASSPLAWETQYF
>TRBV29-1|TRBD2|TRBJ2-1|-
TGCAGCACGACAACTAGCGGGAGCTCGGGTGAGCAGTTCTTC
CSTTTSGSSGEQFF
>TRBV20-1|-|TRBJ1-6|-
TGCAGTGCTAGTCGAGATAGCTCCTATAATTCACCCCTCCACTTT
CSASRDSSYNSPLHF
>TRBV4-1|-|TRBJ1-2|once
TGCGCCAGCAGCCAAGACCGGGATAATGGCTACACCTTC
CASSQDRDNGYTF
>TRBV7-2|-|TRBJ1-1|-
TGTGCCAGCAGCCATGGCGGTGGAAGGACTGAAGCTTTCTTT
CASSHGGGRTEAFF
>TRBV4-2|TRBD1|TRBJ1-1|-
TGTGCCAGCAGGCTTCAGGGGGGGAACACTGAAGCTTTCTTT
CASRLQGGNTEAFF
>TRBV7-9|-|TRBJ1-3|-
TGTGCCAGCAGCTTAGCTATACGTGGGAGCTCTGGAAACACCATATATTTT
CASSLAIRGSSGNTIYF
>TRBV3-1/TRBV3-2|-|TRBJ1-2|-
TGTGCCAGCAGCCAAGATGGGGGCGGCTACACCTTC
CASSQDGGGYTF
>TRBV19|-|TRBJ2-2|-
TGTGCCAGTAGTATTCTTTCCTCCAGCGCGAACACCGGGGAGCTGTTTTTT
CASSILSSSANTGELFF
>TRBV18|-|TRBJ1-5|-
TGTGCCAGCTCACCGGACCGGGATAGGCCCCAGCATTTT
CASSPDRDRPQHF
>TRBV10-3|-|TRBJ2-3|-
TGTGCCATCAGTGAGGTGGGAGGTTGGTATTTT
CAISEVGGWYF
>TRBV5-4|-|TRBJ1-1|-
TGTGCCAGCAGCTTGGATGCCGGTGGCACTGAAGCTTTCTTT
CASSLDAGGTEAFF
>TRBV9|TRBD2|TRBJ2-2|-
TGTGCCAGCAGCGTCTTAGCGGGAGCCGGGGAGCTGTTTTTT
CASSVLAGAGELFF
>TRBV19|TRBD2|TRBJ2-4|few
TGTGCCAGTACCCCTTCAGCGGGGCAGAAAAACATTCAGTACTTC
CASTPSAGQKNIQYF
>TRBV10-1|-|TRBJ2-3|-
TGCGCCAGCAGTGGACTCCTCCTGGGTACGCAGTATTTT
CASSGLLLGTQYF
>TRBV3-1/TRBV3-2|-|TRBJ1-1|few
TGTGCCAGCAGCCGAGACAGGTTCAACACTGAAGCTTTCTTT
CASSRDRFNTEAFF
>TRBV19|-|TRBJ1-5|-
TGTGCCAGTTCAGGGACCGGGAGACAGCCCCAGCATTTT
CASSGTGRQPQHF
>TRBV3-1/TRBV3-2|TRBD1|TRBJ1-1|few
TGTGCCAGCAGCCTCGGGACAGGGAGGACTGAAGCTTTCTTT
CASSLGTGRTEAFF
>TRBV5-6|TRBD1|TRBJ1-1|-
TGTGCCAGCAGCTTGTTAATACGGACAGGGGATGAAGCTTTCTTT
CASSLLIRTGDEAFF
>TRBV6-5|-|TRBJ2-7|-
TGTGCCAGCAGAGGGGGTTCGGACTACGAGCAGTACTTC
CASRGGSDYEQYF
>TRBV3-1/TRBV3-2|-|TRBJ2-2|once
TGTGCCAGCTCTCGTGGCCAGGGGGAGCTGTTTTTT
CASSRGQGELFF
>TRBV6-6|-|TRBJ2-7|-
TGTGCCAGCAGTTCACAGGGAATTCAGTACTTC
CASSSQGIQYF
>TRBV5-1|TRBD2|TRBJ2-3|-
TGCGCCAGCAGCTATGGTAGCGGGCCCTCCACAGATACGCAGTATTTT
CASSYGSGPSTDTQYF
>TRBV7-3|TRBD1|TRBJ2-1|-
TGTGCCAGCAGCTCCTACAGGGGGACTTCCTACAATGAGCAGTTCTTC
CASSSYRGTSYNEQFF
>TRBV5-4|TRBD2|TRBJ2-7|-
TGTGCCAGCAGCACTAGCGGGTTTACCTACGAGCAGTACTTC
CASSTSGFTYEQYF
>TRBV5-8|-|TRBJ2-3|-
TGTGCCAGCAGCTTGGCGACAGATACGCAGTATTTT
CASSLATDTQYF
>TRBV29-1|TRBD1|TRBJ2-5|-
TGCAGCGTTGGTGTAGGGGGCTTAGAGACCCAGTACTTC
CSVGVGGLETQYF
>TRBV5-4|-|TRBJ1-6|once
TGTGCCAGCAACCCGGACGGGGATTCACCCCTCCACTTT
CASNPDGDSPLHF
>TRBV27|TRBD2|TRBJ2-7|-
TGTGCCAGCAGTTTAACGTCTGGACTAGCGGTCTACGAGCAGTACTTC
CASSLTSGLAVYEQYF
>TRBV29-1|-|TRBJ2-3|-
TGCAGCGTTGAAGAACAGTATACGCAGTATTTT
CSVEEQYTQYF
>TRBV6-6|-|TRBJ2-7|-
TGTGCCAGCAGTTACTTCCTAGACGAAATCCCCTACGAGCAGTACTTC
CASSYFLDEIPYEQYF